This passage covers 25 T cell receptor beta chains from one sample sequenced in a study of blood T cell repertoires in COVID-19. The assay was immunoSEQ multiplex PCR, and TCRdb's table has in-frame clones only and misses some. The data show around 130,000 clones, just over 75% seen once. Sequencing was carried out using peripheral blood. Every receptor here comes from a human donor in a cohort sampled during active COVID-19.

The chain joins TRBV7-8 to TRBJ2-2, with D uncertain. Deletions cut 2 bases from V and 4 bases from J, with 11 bases between. The CDR3 runs 15 residues. From germline, CDR1 is SGHVS and CDR2 FQNEAQ. CDR3 bases: TGTGCCAGCAGCTTAACCCGGGTTGTCACCGGGGAGCTGTTTTTT. Translated: CASSLTRVVTGELFF.

V usage is TRBV19 and J usage is TRBJ2-5; D might be TRBD2 (5 bases). V lost 6 bases to trimming and J lost 5 bases, with 16 bases between them. Germline V gene sequence: CDR1 LNHDA, CDR2 SQIVND (reference sequence). The CDR3 is 14 amino acids. The chain's CDR3 is CASRTGPASETQYF. For the CDR3, the DNA is TGTGCCAGTAGAACCGGCCCAGCTAGCGAGACCCAGTACTTC.

The rearrangement joins TRBV5-1 to TRBJ2-5; the match to TRBD1 covers 12 bases. The CDR3 is made up of 17 amino acids. Losses at the gene ends were 4 bases for V and 5 bases for J; bases not matched to a gene: 12. CDR1 and CDR2 (germline): SGHRS, YFSETQ. The CDR3 region is CASSGQPGQGASETQYF. DNA for the CDR3: TGCGCCAGCAGCGGGCAACCGGGACAGGGGGCGTCGGAGACCCAGTACTTC.

The chain combines TRBV6-5 with TRBJ2-7, with 12 bases fitting TRBD1. Germline CDR1 reads MNHEY; CDR2 reads SVGAGI. The V segment lost 6 bases and the J segment 3 bases; nucleotides outside the gene matches: 6. CDR3 length: 15 amino acids. CDR3 DNA: TGTGCCAGCAGACCCGGGACAGGGGGCGTCTACGAGCAGTACTTC. Residues: CASRPGTGGVYEQYF.

The chain links TRBV7-3 to TRBJ1-1, with 7 bases that match TRBD1. Germline V gene lookup returns CDR1 SGHTA and CDR2 FQGTGA. V lost 4 bases, J lost 5 bases, and 7 bases stayed unmatched. CDR3 length equals 14 residues. The CDR3 reads CASSSTGLWTEAFF. The CDR3 nucleotides are TGTGCCAGCAGCTCGACAGGGTTATGGACTGAAGCTTTCTTT.

This clone was seen a single time. This chain connects TRBV15 to TRBJ1-2; 8 bases align to TRBD1. The trim removed 1 base at V and 8 bases at J, leaving 9 bases unmatched. This CDR3 is 15 amino acids long. From germline, CDR1 is LNHNV and CDR2 YYDKDF (reference sequence). CDR3 sequence reads: CATSRASLGQDGYTF. CDR3 sequence (DNA): TGTGCCACCAGCAGAGCCTCACTGGGACAGGACGGCTACACCTTC.

The chain employs TRBV5-1 and TRBJ1-4; 8 positions match TRBD1. Germline assignment: CDR1 SGHRS and CDR2 YFSETQ. Losses at the gene ends were 4 bases for V and 4 bases for J; bases not matched to a gene: 6. The CDR3 is 15 amino acids. CDR3 in DNA: TGCGCCAGCAGCCCCCAGGGGGCCCTTAATGAAAAACTGTTTTTT. Residues: CASSPQGALNEKLFF.

The chain joins TRBV5-4 to TRBJ2-1, with 8 bases fitting TRBD2. In germline, CDR1 is SGHNT, CDR2 YYREEE (reference sequence). J gave up 7 bases and V 0 bases, and 12 bases lay outside the gene matches. CDR3 length: 17 amino acids. The chain's CDR3 is CASSLGRWGGGMNEQFF. The CDR3 bases are TGTGCCAGCAGCTTGGGCCGCTGGGGCGGGGGGATGAATGAGCAGTTCTTC.

The chain is built from TRBV28 and TRBJ1-2; TRBD1 aligns across 8 bases. The junction had 5 bases not matched to a gene; V was cut back by 6 bases and J by 5 bases. The CDR3 is 13 amino acids. Germline V gene data show CDR1 as MDHEN and CDR2 as SYDVKM. The CDR3 DNA follows: TGTGCCAGCAGCCATGGACAGGGTTATGGCTACACCTTC. It specifies CASSHGQGYGYTF.

This chain links TRBV5-5 with TRBJ2-1; 7 bases match TRBD2. CDR1 SGHKS and CDR2 YYEKEE come from the germline V gene (reference sequence). V lost 1 base to trimming and J lost 4 bases; unmatched junction nucleotides: 5. The CDR3 is 15 residues long. This CDR3 reads CASSLPAGTYNEQFF. CDR3 in DNA: TGTGCCAGCAGCTTGCCAGCGGGGACTTACAATGAGCAGTTCTTC.

Only one count was recorded for this clone. The rearrangement uses TRBV28 and TRBJ2-2, with 8 nucleotides matching TRBD2. Losses at the gene ends were 1 base for V and 4 bases for J; bases not matched to a gene: 11. The germline V gene encodes CDR1 MDHEN and CDR2 SYDVKM. The CDR3 has 18 residues. CDR3 residues: CASSLLVGSGKITGELFF. The CDR3 region has the DNA TGTGCCAGCAGTTTATTGGTTGGTAGCGGGAAAATCACCGGGGAGCTGTTTTTT.

This clone was detected once. CDR3 nucleotide sequence: TGTGCCAGCAGTACAGCATACTCTAGCAATCAGCCCCAGCATTTT. This translates into CASSTAYSSNQPQHF. The chain recombines TRBV3-1 (or the pseudogene TRBV3-2) with TRBJ1-5; no clear D. Germline CDR1 reads LGHDT; CDR2 reads YNNKEL (reference sequence). Trimming removed 6 bases at V and 0 bases at J, with 12 bases between. The CDR3 has 15 residues.

The chain recombines TRBV7-9 with TRBJ1-1; 7 positions agree with TRBD1. J gave up 0 bases and V 1 base, and 2 bases lay outside the gene matches. Germline loops: CDR1 SEHNR, CDR2 FQNEAQ (reference sequence). The CDR3 consists of 15 residues. Written as DNA, the CDR3 is TGTGCCAGCAGCTTAGGACAGGGCCTGAACACTGAAGCTTTCTTT. Translating gives CASSLGQGLNTEAFF.

As DNA, the CDR3 is TGCGCCAGCAGCTCTAACCCGACAGGGAGCACAGATACGCAGTATTTT. Protein: CASSSNPTGSTDTQYF. The chain employs TRBV5-1 and TRBJ2-3, with 7 bases fitting TRBD1. The germline V gene has CDR1 SGHRS and CDR2 YFSETQ. The V segment lost 3 bases and the J segment 0 bases; nucleotides outside the gene matches: 7. The CDR3 has 16 amino acids.

This chain connects TRBV10-3 to TRBJ2-7; 7 bases fit TRBD2. CDR1 ENHRY and CDR2 SYGVKD come from the germline V gene. Trimming cost V 4 bases and J 1 base; bases outside gene matches: 4. CDR3 length equals 14 residues. The CDR3 is CAISGWGGSYEQYF. For the CDR3, the DNA is TGTGCCATCAGTGGGTGGGGGGGATCCTACGAGCAGTACTTC.

CDR3 sequence (DNA): TGTGCCAGCACCCTGGAACAGGGGAACTATGGCTACACCTTC. As protein: CASTLEQGNYGYTF. The chain uses TRBV2 and TRBJ1-2, with TRBD1 identical over 7 bases. The V gene end was trimmed by 7 bases and the J gene end by 2 bases; junction bases not matched to a gene: 7. This CDR3 has 14 residues. Germline values: CDR1 SNHLY, CDR2 FYNNEI. Supplemented by reference TRBV2 and TRBJ1-2, the full variable domain reads EPEVTQTPSHQVTQMGQEVILRCVPISNHLYFYWYRQILGQKVEFLVSFYNNEISEKSEIFDDQFSVERPDGSNFTLKIRSTKLEDSAMYFCASTLEQGNYGYTFGSGTRLTVV.

V gene TRBV9 combines with J gene TRBJ2-7; maybe TRBD2 (6 bases). Per the germline V gene, CDR1 is SGDLS and CDR2 is YYNGEE. CDR3 length: 13 amino acids. Trimming took 3 bases from V and 3 from J, leaving 10 bases between them. The DNA of the CDR3 is TGTGCCAGCAGCGGACTAGAGGGCTACGAGCAGTACTTC. Translating gives CASSGLEGYEQYF.

The gene calls are TRBV28 and TRBJ1-5, with D hard to call. Looked up from germline, CDR1 is MDHEN and CDR2 is SYDVKM. V was shortened by 10 bases and J by 7 bases, with 14 bases between the two germline ends. The CDR3 totals 12 residues. The CDR3 spells CAIQRATQPQHF. The CDR3 DNA follows: TGTGCCATCCAGCGGGCCACGCAGCCCCAGCATTTT.

This clone was recorded once. This rearrangement joins TRBV2 to TRBJ1-2; no clear D. V shed 3 bases and J shed 7 bases, with 18 bases lying between them. CDR3 size: 15 residues. Germline CDR1 SNHLY, CDR2 FYNNEI. The CDR3 loop reads CASSDLEGSVSGYTF. The CDR3 coding sequence is TGTGCCAGCAGTGATCTGGAGGGCTCGGTGAGTGGCTACACCTTC.

The chain's CDR3 is CASQNSLAGRDEQFF. DNA for the CDR3: TGTGCCTCCCAGAACTCCCTAGCGGGGCGGGATGAGCAGTTCTTC. The rearrangement uses TRBV25-1 and TRBJ2-1; 9 positions agree with TRBD2. This CDR3 is 15 amino acids long. V trimming: 11 bases; J trimming: 8 bases; junction bases outside the gene matches: 16. The germline gives CDR1 MGHDK, CDR2 SYGVNS.

This clone has just a few counts. The chain links TRBV19 to TRBJ1-1; the D gene is possibly TRBD1 (6 bases). This CDR3 comprises 13 residues. Trimming removed 3 bases at V and 6 bases at J, with 11 bases between. The germline V gene encodes CDR1 LNHDA and CDR2 SQIVND (reference sequence). The CDR3 coding sequence is TGTGCCAGTAGTATTGACAGGTTTTCTGAAGCTTTCTTT. Its translation: CASSIDRFSEAFF.

This clone was observed a single time. The chain links TRBV6-6 to TRBJ1-2; D perhaps matches TRBD1 (5 bases). Between the trimmed V and J ends, which lost 5 bases and 7 bases, there was a span of 14 bases. Germline V CDR1 and CDR2: MNHNY, SVGAGI (reference sequence). CDR3 length: 13 amino acids. The CDR3 reads CASSVQGARGYTF. CDR3 nucleotides: TGTGCCAGCAGTGTTCAAGGGGCTCGTGGCTACACCTTC.

The chain has TRBV5-8 and TRBJ2-7; 9 bases map to TRBD2. After removal of 5 bases from V and 5 bases from J, the junction contained 5 bases not matched to a gene. This CDR3 region has 13 residues. CDR1 is SGHTS, CDR2 YDEGEE, per germline. The CDR3 DNA reads TGTGCCAGCAGTAGACTAGCGGACAACGAGCAGTACTTC. It yields the protein CASSRLADNEQYF. The whole variable domain, remainder taken from reference TRBV5-8 and TRBJ2-7, is EAGVTQSPTHLIKTRGQQATLRCSPISGHTSVYWYQQALGLGLQFLLWYDEGEERNRGNFPPRFSGRQFPNYSSELNVNALELEDSALYLCASSRLADNEQYFGPGTRLTVT.

This clone was seen only once. The V gene is TRBV2, the J gene TRBJ2-3; the D is unclear. Germline V gene lookup returns CDR1 SNHLY and CDR2 FYNNEI. This CDR3 is built from 14 residues. The V end was cut by 3 bases, the J end by 4 bases, with 11 bases between. Here the CDR3 reads CASSDLRIADTQYF. The DNA of the CDR3 is TGTGCCAGCAGTGACCTTCGAATAGCAGATACGCAGTATTTT. Full variable domain (remainder filled in from reference TRBV2 and TRBJ2-3): EPEVTQTPSHQVTQMGQEVILRCVPISNHLYFYWYRQILGQKVEFLVSFYNNEISEKSEIFDDQFSVERPDGSNFTLKIRSTKLEDSAMYFCASSDLRIADTQYFGPGTRLTVL.

The chain employs TRBV29-1 and TRBJ2-3; a possible D gene is TRBD2 (5 bases). CDR1 is SQVTM, CDR2 ANQGSEA, per germline. V dropped 6 bases and J dropped 3 bases, with 13 bases sitting between them. The CDR3 is made up of 13 amino acids. As DNA, the CDR3 is TGCAGCGTGGCGACTACATCGACAGATACGCAGTATTTT. Translated: CSVATTSTDTQYF.